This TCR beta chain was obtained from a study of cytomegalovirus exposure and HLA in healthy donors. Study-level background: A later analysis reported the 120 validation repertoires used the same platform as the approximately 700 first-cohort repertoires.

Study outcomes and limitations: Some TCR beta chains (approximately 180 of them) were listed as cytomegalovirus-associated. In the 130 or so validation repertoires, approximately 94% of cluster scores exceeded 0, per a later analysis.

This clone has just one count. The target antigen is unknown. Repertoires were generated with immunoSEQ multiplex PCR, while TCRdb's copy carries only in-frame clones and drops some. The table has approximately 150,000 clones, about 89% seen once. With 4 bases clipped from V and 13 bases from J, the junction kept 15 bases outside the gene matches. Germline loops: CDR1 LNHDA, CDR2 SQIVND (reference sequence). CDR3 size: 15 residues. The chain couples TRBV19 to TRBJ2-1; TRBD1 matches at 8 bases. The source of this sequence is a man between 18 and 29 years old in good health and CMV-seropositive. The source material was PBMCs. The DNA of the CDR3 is TGTGCCAGTAGTACCCATCTCGGACAGGGCGTGATACAGTTCTTC. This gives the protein CASSTHLGQGVIQFF. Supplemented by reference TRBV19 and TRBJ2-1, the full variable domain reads DGGITQSPKYLFRKEGQNVTLSCEQNLNHDAMYWYRQDPGQGLRLIYYSQIVNDFQKGDIAEGYSVSREKKESFPLTVTSAQKNPTAFYLCASSTHLGQGVIQFFGPGTRLTVL.